What follows are 27 T cell receptor beta chains derived from one specimen sequenced in a study of shared clonotypes between healthy human individuals. The assay was immunoSEQ multiplex PCR, and TCRdb's table has in-frame clones only and misses some. The table records approximately 330,000 clones, roughly 70% of them present only once. What was sequenced was memory CD4+ T cells sorted from blood. The subset was: CD45RA-negative fraction. The receptor source for this set is a man under 40 in good health.

This clone was seen more than once but under ten times. The chain joins TRBV4-2 to TRBJ1-2; D unresolved. This CDR3 region has 12 residues. Trimming left V 0 bases short and J 5 bases short, with 4 bases between. Germline CDR1 LGHNA, CDR2 YNFKEQ. The CDR3 DNA follows: TGTGCCAGCAGCCAAGAGGGGTATGGCTACACCTTC. Protein: CASSQEGYGYTF.

The genes are TRBV6-1 and TRBJ2-3, with 10 nucleotides matching TRBD2. Germline CDR1 is MNHNS and CDR2 is SASEGT. The CDR3 has 16 amino acids. The ends lost 2 bases at V and 4 bases at J; junction bases unmatched: 6. CDR3 amino acids: CASSESLAGSSDTQYF. In DNA, the CDR3 is TGTGCCAGCAGTGAATCACTAGCGGGATCCTCAGATACGCAGTATTTT.

The chain has TRBV13 and TRBJ2-1; D might be TRBD1 or TRBD2, each matching 7 bases. Germline CDR1 reads PRHDT; CDR2 reads FYEKMQ (reference sequence). This CDR3 region has 13 residues. Between the trimmed V and J ends, which lost 3 bases and 14 bases, there was a span of 17 bases. CDR3 bases: TGTGCCAGCAGCTTGGACAGGACCGGGACTAAGTTCTTC. As protein: CASSLDRTGTKFF.

This rearrangement joins TRBV5-5 to TRBJ2-3, with D unresolved. There are 19 residues in the CDR3. CDR1 and CDR2 (germline): SGHKS, YYEKEE (reference sequence). V dropped 3 bases and J dropped 0 bases, with 23 bases sitting between them. The CDR3 DNA reads TGTGCCAGCAGCTCCCTGATCGAGGCATGGGATATTAGCACAGATACGCAGTATTTT. It yields the protein CASSSLIEAWDISTDTQYF.

V and J are TRBV29-1 and TRBJ2-5, with 7 bases matching TRBD2. After removal of 4 bases from V and 5 bases from J, the junction contained 10 bases not matched to a gene. The CDR3 sequence is 14 residues long. From germline, CDR1 is SQVTM and CDR2 ANQGSEA. The chain's CDR3 is CSVVWGGEGETQYF. As DNA, the CDR3 is TGCAGCGTTGTCTGGGGGGGAGAGGGGGAGACCCAGTACTTC.

The chain has TRBV6-1 and TRBJ2-3; D might be TRBD2 (6 bases). Germline CDR1 is MNHNS and CDR2 is SASEGT. The CDR3 extends over 14 amino acids. Trimming took 6 bases from V and 2 from J, leaving 12 bases between them. The CDR3 region is CASSGGGDTDTQYF. The CDR3 nucleotides read TGTGCCAGCAGCGGGGGTGGAGACACAGATACGCAGTATTTT.

This clone was seen repeatedly, ten times or more. The V gene is TRBV19, the J gene TRBJ2-2, with TRBD2 identical over 7 bases. The CDR3 extends over 13 amino acids. J lost 7 bases, V lost 7 bases, and 6 bases had no gene match. Germline CDR1 is LNHDA and CDR2 is SQIVND (reference sequence). The CDR3 is CASIAGAVGELFF. In DNA form, the CDR3 reads TGTGCCAGTATCGCGGGAGCGGTCGGGGAGCTGTTTTTT.

The chain joins TRBV28 to TRBJ2-3; no reliable D call. The V end lost 4 bases, the J end lost 8 bases, and 16 bases lay between the germline ends. The CDR3 length is 14 residues. Germline CDR1 and CDR2: MDHEN and SYDVKM. CDR3 in amino acids: CASSSSLPSRTQYF. The CDR3 coding sequence is TGTGCCAGCAGTTCCTCCCTCCCGTCGCGTACGCAGTATTTT. Full variable domain (remainder filled in from reference TRBV28 and TRBJ2-3): DVKVTQSSRYLVKRTGEKVFLECVQDMDHENMFWYRQDPGLGLRLIYFSYDVKMKEKGDIPEGYSVSREKKERFSLILESASTNQTSMYLCASSSSLPSRTQYFGPGTRLTVL.

CDR3 coding DNA: TGTGCCTGGAGAGGGGGAAGCACAGATACGCAGTATTTT. Its translation: CAWRGGSTDTQYF. This sequence joins TRBV30 and TRBJ2-3; weak D call: TRBD1 (6 bases). CDR3 size: 13 residues. Germline assignment: CDR1 GTSNPN and CDR2 SVGIG (reference sequence). V dropped 3 bases and J dropped 0 bases, with 7 bases sitting between them.

This clone came up many times. V gene TRBV7-3 combines with J gene TRBJ2-7, with no clear D. The germline gives CDR1 SGHTA, CDR2 FQGTGA. V was pared by 1 base and J by 3 bases, with 4 bases between. CDR3 size: 12 residues. CDR3 protein: CASSLMFYEQYF. CDR3 DNA: TGTGCCAGCAGCTTAATGTTCTACGAGCAGTACTTC.

The chain is built from TRBV7-4 and TRBJ1-2, with 7 positions matching TRBD1. This CDR3 is built from 16 residues. Trimming at V came to 5 bases and at J to 7 bases, leaving 16 bases not matched to a gene. CDR1 SGHVT and CDR2 SQSDAQ come from the germline V gene. The CDR3 loop reads CASSPNLRQGEGGYTF. CDR3 sequence (DNA): TGTGCCAGCAGCCCTAACCTCAGACAGGGAGAGGGTGGCTACACCTTC.

This clone was seen once. J is TRBJ1-3 and V is TRBV28; the D gene is possibly TRBD1 (6 bases). The CDR3 has 14 residues. Germline V gene sequence: CDR1 MDHEN, CDR2 SYDVKM. Deletions cut 4 bases from V and 4 bases from J, with 11 bases between. CDR3 residues: CASSSGAVGNTIYF. The CDR3 DNA reads TGTGCCAGCAGTTCGGGGGCAGTGGGAAACACCATATATTTT.

The rearrangement links TRBV6-1 to TRBJ1-5, with D perhaps TRBD1 (5 bases). V was pared by 6 bases and J by 0 bases, with 12 bases between. CDR1 and CDR2 (germline): MNHNS, SASEGT. This CDR3 has 15 amino acids. Here the CDR3 reads CASRGTRDSNQPQHF. Written as DNA, the CDR3 is TGTGCCAGCAGAGGGACCCGTGATAGCAATCAGCCCCAGCATTTT.

A few counts support this clone. This sample includes further DNA sequences coding for the same CDR3. The rearrangement joins TRBV28 to TRBJ1-1; D might be TRBD1 (6 bases). V was shortened by 5 bases and J by 0 bases, with 10 bases between the two germline ends. The CDR3 runs 14 residues. CDR1 and CDR2 from the germline V gene are MDHEN and SYDVKM. The CDR3 region is CASSPGALNTEAFF. For the CDR3, the DNA is TGTGCCAGCAGTCCGGGGGCGTTGAACACTGAAGCTTTCTTT. The variable domain in full, completed from reference TRBV28 and TRBJ1-1, reads DVKVTQSSRYLVKRTGEKVFLECVQDMDHENMFWYRQDPGLGLRLIYFSYDVKMKEKGDIPEGYSVSREKKERFSLILESASTNQTSMYLCASSPGALNTEAFFGQGTRLTVV.

The chain uses TRBV10-2 and TRBJ2-7; the match to TRBD2 covers 11 bases. Germline values: CDR1 WSHSY, CDR2 SAAADI. The CDR3 totals 14 residues. J gave up 3 bases and V 5 bases, and 3 bases lay outside the gene matches. The CDR3: CASSRGLAVYEQYF. In DNA form, the CDR3 reads TGCGCCAGCAGTAGGGGACTAGCGGTCTACGAGCAGTACTTC.

The chain recombines TRBV5-1 with TRBJ2-3; D is ambiguous. This CDR3 spans 16 amino acids. V shed 4 bases and J shed 1 base, with 16 bases lying between them. Germline V lookup: CDR1 SGHRS, CDR2 YFSETQ. CDR3 bases: TGCGCCAGCAGCCCAAGTGACGGGTTCCGCACAGATACGCAGTATTTT. Amino acids: CASSPSDGFRTDTQYF.

This rearrangement joins TRBV19 to TRBJ2-2; 12 positions agree with TRBD2. CDR1 is LNHDA, CDR2 SQIVND, per germline (reference sequence). The CDR3 has 16 residues. The V gene end was trimmed by 7 bases and the J gene end by 5 bases; junction bases not matched to a gene: 8. The DNA of the CDR3 is TGTGCCAGTATTGAAACTAGCGGGAGGCTAACCGGGGAGCTGTTTTTT. Translating gives CASIETSGRLTGELFF.

This chain connects TRBV14 to TRBJ1-1; no clear D. The CDR3 has 13 amino acids. Germline V lookup: CDR1 SGHDN, CDR2 FVKESK. Trimming removed 4 bases from V and 0 bases from J, with 6 bases in between. CDR3: CASSRNVNTEAFF. The CDR3 DNA sequence: TGTGCCAGCAGCCGGAATGTGAACACTGAAGCTTTCTTT.

The V gene is TRBV11-2, the J gene TRBJ2-2, with 7 nucleotides matching TRBD1. This CDR3 has 16 amino acids. V was clipped by 5 bases and J by 0 bases; unmatched bases: 6. Germline V gene sequence: CDR1 SGHAT, CDR2 FQNNGV. The CDR3 spells CASSEQQGTNTGELFF. The CDR3 nucleotides read TGTGCCAGCAGCGAACAACAGGGGACGAACACCGGGGAGCTGTTTTTT.

The rearrangement joins TRBV25-1 to TRBJ2-2; no reliable D call. Germline CDR1 MGHDK, CDR2 SYGVNS. The V end was cut by 5 bases, the J end by 7 bases, with 17 bases between. This CDR3 spans 15 amino acids. For the CDR3, the DNA is TGTGCCAGCAGTCCACCTTCCGGGTCCCACGGGGAGCTGTTTTTT. This gives the protein CASSPPSGSHGELFF.

The V gene is TRBV5-1, the J gene TRBJ2-5; TRBD2 aligns across 14 bases. The CDR3 runs to 19 residues. The V segment lost 3 bases and the J segment 2 bases; nucleotides outside the gene matches: 12. The germline V gene encodes CDR1 SGHRS and CDR2 YFSETQ. CDR3 coding DNA: TGCGCCAGCAGCTCCAACGGACTAGCGGGAGGTACGGGTCAAGAGACCCAGTACTTC. It codes for CASSSNGLAGGTGQETQYF.

In this sample, this clone turned up a few times. V and J are TRBV7-8 and TRBJ2-7; a weak D match, TRBD2 (6 bases). Germline CDR1 reads SGHVS; CDR2 reads FQNEAQ. The CDR3 is 14 residues long. Between the trimmed V and J ends, which lost 6 bases and 2 bases, there was a span of 14 bases. The CDR3 DNA follows: TGTGCCAGCAGGTTGGGGGGAGGCCCCTACGAGCAGTACTTC. It encodes CASRLGGGPYEQYF. The variable domain in full, with the rest retrieved from reference TRBV7-8 and TRBJ2-7, is GAGVSQSPRYKVAKRGQDVALRCDPISGHVSLFWYQQALGQGPEFLTYFQNEAQLDKSGLPSDRFFAERPEGSVSTLKIQRTQQEDSAVYLCASRLGGGPYEQYFGPGTRLTVT.

This clone has just a few counts. The rearrangement links TRBV5-1 to TRBJ1-1, with TRBD1 matching 8 bases. Germline V CDR1 and CDR2: SGHRS, YFSETQ. This CDR3 has 12 amino acids. The ends lost 3 bases at V and 6 bases at J; junction bases unmatched: 1. This CDR3 is CASSWGQAEAFF. For the CDR3, the DNA is TGCGCCAGCAGCTGGGGACAGGCTGAAGCTTTCTTT. Full variable domain (outside the CDR3, taken from reference TRBV5-1 and TRBJ1-1): KAGVTQTPRYLIKTRGQQVTLSCSPISGHRSVSWYQQTPGQGLQFLFEYFSETQRNKGNFPGRFSGRQFSNSRSEMNVSTLELGDSALYLCASSWGQAEAFFGQGTRLTVV.

This chain joins TRBV19 and TRBJ2-3; the match to TRBD1 covers 7 bases. The V segment lost 7 bases and the J segment 1 base; nucleotides outside the gene matches: 8. CDR3 size: 15 residues. CDR1 and CDR2 (germline): LNHDA, SQIVND (reference sequence). This CDR3 reads CASKQGNQRTDTQYF. CDR3 nucleotides: TGTGCCAGTAAACAGGGGAATCAGCGCACAGATACGCAGTATTTT. The full variable domain, with the rest looked up from reference TRBV19 and TRBJ2-3, is DGGITQSPKYLFRKEGQNVTLSCEQNLNHDAMYWYRQDPGQGLRLIYYSQIVNDFQKGDIAEGYSVSREKKESFPLTVTSAQKNPTAFYLCASKQGNQRTDTQYFGPGTRLTVL.

J is TRBJ2-1 and V is TRBV4-1; 7 bases align to TRBD1. V dropped 3 bases and J dropped 4; count of bases not matched to a gene: 9. Germline V gene data show CDR1 as MGHRA and CDR2 as YSYEKL. This CDR3 has 16 amino acids. The DNA for the CDR3 is TGCGCCAGCAGCCAGGGTCCCGGGACAGCGTACAATGAGCAGTTCTTC. Its translation: CASSQGPGTAYNEQFF.

The chain links TRBV9 to TRBJ2-1; D may be TRBD2 (6 bases). The CDR3 sequence is 14 residues long. Germline CDR1 is SGDLS and CDR2 is YYNGEE. V was pared by 0 bases and J by 6 bases, with 10 bases between. The CDR3 DNA reads TGTGCCAGCAGCGTAGGGAGGGTAGGCAATGAGCAGTTCTTC. Its protein product is CASSVGRVGNEQFF.

This clone came up many times. The chain uses TRBV30 and TRBJ1-1; D unclear. The CDR3 has 11 amino acids. V was clipped by 8 bases and J by 4 bases, with 11 bases between them. The germline V gene encodes CDR1 GTSNPN and CDR2 SVGIG (reference sequence). The CDR3 region is CALSRGTEAFF. CDR3 DNA: TGTGCCCTATCTCGGGGCACTGAAGCTTTCTTT.